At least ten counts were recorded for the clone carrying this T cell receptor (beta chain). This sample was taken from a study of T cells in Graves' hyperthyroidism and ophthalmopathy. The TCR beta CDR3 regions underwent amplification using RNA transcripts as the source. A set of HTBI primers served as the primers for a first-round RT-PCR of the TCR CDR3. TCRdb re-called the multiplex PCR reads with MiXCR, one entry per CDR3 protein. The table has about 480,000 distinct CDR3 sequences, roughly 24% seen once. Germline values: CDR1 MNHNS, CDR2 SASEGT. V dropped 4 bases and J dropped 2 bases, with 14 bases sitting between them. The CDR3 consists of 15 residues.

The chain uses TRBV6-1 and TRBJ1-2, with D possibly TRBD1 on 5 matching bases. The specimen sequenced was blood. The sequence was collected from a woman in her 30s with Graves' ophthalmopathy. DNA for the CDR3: TGTGCCAGCAGTGGGCGTCCCGACAGAAACTATGGCTACACCTTC. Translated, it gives CASSGRPDRNYGYTF.